The following is a T cell receptor beta chain sequence with its context. Antigen unknown. This sample stems from a study of T cell responses to AZD1222 COVID-19 vaccine. Trimming removed 5 bases from V and 6 bases from J, with 17 bases in between. CDR3 length equals 14 residues. From germline, CDR1 is SGHRS and CDR2 YFSETQ. Sequencing used immunoSEQ multiplex PCR; TCRdb keeps in-frame clones, though not all of them. This table has 150,000 to 200,000 clones, around 90% appearing once. Findings and caveats of the study: Unmutated variant regions reportedly attract nearly half of all spike-specific TCRs. Donors, mostly white British, included more females; clonal diversity was possibly underestimated. Once two AZD1222 doses were given, Spike-specific TCR breadth and depth went up. Spike as a whole was targeted by vaccine-associated CD4 TCRs, dominant at 160-218 and 743-854.

The genes are TRBV5-1 and TRBJ1-2; D gene unclear. This clonotype originated in an adult in good health. The sequences come from peripheral blood, collected on day 0 of AZD1222 vaccination. The CDR3 spells CASSYRARADGYTF. Here the CDR3 DNA reads TGCGCCAGCAGTTACCGGGCCCGCGCGGATGGCTACACCTTC.